What follows are 8 T cell receptor beta chains derived from one specimen sequenced in a study of blood T cell repertoires in COVID-19. TCRdb keeps only in-frame clones here, not all; method: immunoSEQ multiplex PCR. The table records under 300,000 clones, roughly four fifths of them present only once. Specimen: PBMCs or T cells enriched from blood (not recorded which). These receptors all come from a man in his forties or fifties who had recovered from COVID-19.

V gene TRBV5-1 combines with J gene TRBJ1-2; TRBD1 is a possible D gene (6 bases). Germline CDR1 and CDR2: SGHRS and YFSETQ. This CDR3 region has 15 residues. V dropped 1 base and J dropped 1 base, with 11 bases sitting between them. CDR3: CASSLRTDVNYGYTF. The CDR3 bases are TGCGCCAGCAGCTTGCGGACAGACGTTAACTATGGCTACACCTTC.

This chain connects TRBV5-1 to TRBJ1-1; TRBD1 is a possible D gene (6 bases). CDR3 length equals 13 residues. V was clipped by 4 bases and J by 7 bases, with 14 bases between them. Per the germline V gene, CDR1 is SGHRS and CDR2 is YFSETQ. The CDR3: CASSRTMDSEAFF. CDR3 coding DNA: TGCGCCAGCAGCCGTACGATGGACAGTGAAGCTTTCTTT.

The sample holds a few counts of this clone. The chain recombines TRBV11-3 with TRBJ2-1; 9 bases agree with TRBD1. Germline-derived CDR1 and CDR2 are SGHNT and YENEEA. This CDR3 has 16 residues. J lost 7 bases, V lost 4 bases, and 11 bases had no gene match. CDR3 sequence (DNA): TGTGCCAGCAGCTCCCGGACCGGGACAGGGATGAATGAGCAGTTCTTC. Protein: CASSSRTGTGMNEQFF.

The rearrangement uses TRBV9 and TRBJ2-1; TRBD1 matches 8 bases. Germline V gives CDR1 SGDLS, CDR2 YYNGEE. V dropped 9 bases and J dropped 2; count of bases not matched to a gene: 19. CDR3 length: 18 residues. The CDR3 coding sequence is TGTGCCACCTCATTCCACGGTACTGGACAGGGACCCTACAATGAGCAGTTCTTC. Protein product: CATSFHGTGQGPYNEQFF.

This chain joins TRBV19 and TRBJ1-5; 8 bases are a match to TRBD1. V shed 5 bases and J 6 bases; nucleotides not matched to a gene: 9. From germline, CDR1 is LNHDA and CDR2 SQIVND (reference sequence). The CDR3 length is 15 residues. The CDR3 spells CASSSDRVGGQPQHF. DNA of the CDR3: TGTGCCAGTAGTTCGGACAGGGTAGGGGGTCAGCCCCAGCATTTT.

This clone appeared a single time. The rearrangement links TRBV2 to TRBJ1-2; the D gene is possibly TRBD1 (6 bases). V was pared by 8 bases and J by 0 bases, with 19 bases between. The germline CDR1 and CDR2 sequences are SNHLY and FYNNEI. The CDR3 covers 16 residues. Written as DNA, the CDR3 is TGTGCCAGCGAATCGCCGACAGGAGTACCTAACTATGGCTACACCTTC. It is translated as CASESPTGVPNYGYTF.

The rearrangement links TRBV18 to TRBJ2-1; weak D call: TRBD2 (5 bases). Trimming shortened V by 4 bases and J by 10 bases, and 14 bases separated the two germline ends. Germline V gene data show CDR1 as KGHSH and CDR2 as LQKENI. CDR3 length equals 13 residues. CDR3 sequence reads: CASSLSRDLEQFF. CDR3 coding DNA: TGTGCCAGCTCACTTTCCCGGGATCTGGAGCAGTTCTTC. The variable domain in full, completed from reference TRBV18 and TRBJ2-1, reads NAGVMQNPRHLVRRRGQEARLRCSPMKGHSHVYWYRQLPEEGLKFMVYLQKENIIDESGMPKERFSAEFPKEGPSILRIQQVVRGDSAAYFCASSLSRDLEQFFGPGTRLTVL.

Worth noting for this clone: The germline gene is not matched at one end of the junction; a read error may be the cause. This chain connects TRBV7-7 to TRBJ2-1; 8 nucleotides match TRBD2. In germline, CDR1 is SSHAT, CDR2 FNYEAQ (reference sequence). CDR3 length equals 17 residues. CDR3 protein: CASSPGGAGSSYNEQFF. CDR3 coding DNA: TGTGCTAGCAGCCCCGGGGGGGCGGGGAGCTCCTACAATGAGCAGTTCTTC.